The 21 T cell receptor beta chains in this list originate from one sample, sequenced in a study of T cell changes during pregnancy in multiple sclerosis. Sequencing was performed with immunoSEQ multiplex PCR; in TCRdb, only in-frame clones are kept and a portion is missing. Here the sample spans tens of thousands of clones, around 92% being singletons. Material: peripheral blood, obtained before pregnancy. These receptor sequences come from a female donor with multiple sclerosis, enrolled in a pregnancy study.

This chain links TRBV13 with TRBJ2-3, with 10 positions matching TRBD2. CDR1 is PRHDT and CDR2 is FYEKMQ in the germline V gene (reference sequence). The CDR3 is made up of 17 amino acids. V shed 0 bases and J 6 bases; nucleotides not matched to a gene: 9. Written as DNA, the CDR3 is TGTGCCAGCAGCTTAGGCCCCACTAGCGGGACGGGTGATACGCAGTATTTT. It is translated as CASSLGPTSGTGDTQYF.

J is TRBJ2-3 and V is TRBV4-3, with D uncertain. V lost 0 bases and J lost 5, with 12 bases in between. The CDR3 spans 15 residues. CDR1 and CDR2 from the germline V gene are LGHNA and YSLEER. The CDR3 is CASSQDSVTVDTQYF. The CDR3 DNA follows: TGCGCCAGCAGCCAAGATTCTGTGACTGTAGATACGCAGTATTTT.

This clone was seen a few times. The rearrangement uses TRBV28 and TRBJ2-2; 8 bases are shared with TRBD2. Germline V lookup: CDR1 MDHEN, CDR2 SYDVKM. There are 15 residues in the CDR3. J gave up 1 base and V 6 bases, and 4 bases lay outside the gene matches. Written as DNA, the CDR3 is TGTGCCAGCAGCTCGGGGGGGAGGAACACCGGGGAGCTGTTTTTT. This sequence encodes CASSSGGRNTGELFF.

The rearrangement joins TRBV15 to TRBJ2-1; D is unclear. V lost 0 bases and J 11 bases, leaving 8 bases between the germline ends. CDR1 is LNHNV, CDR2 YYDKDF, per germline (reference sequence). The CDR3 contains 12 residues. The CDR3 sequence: CATSRDETKQFF. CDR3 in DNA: TGTGCCACCAGCAGAGATGAAACTAAGCAGTTCTTC.

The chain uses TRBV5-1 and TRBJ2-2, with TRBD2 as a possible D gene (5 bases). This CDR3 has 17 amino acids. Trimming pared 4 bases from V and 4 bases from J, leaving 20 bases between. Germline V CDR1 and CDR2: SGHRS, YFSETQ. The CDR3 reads CASSHRGVLAATGELFF. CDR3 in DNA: TGCGCCAGCAGCCACCGGGGAGTTCTAGCTGCCACCGGGGAGCTGTTTTTT.

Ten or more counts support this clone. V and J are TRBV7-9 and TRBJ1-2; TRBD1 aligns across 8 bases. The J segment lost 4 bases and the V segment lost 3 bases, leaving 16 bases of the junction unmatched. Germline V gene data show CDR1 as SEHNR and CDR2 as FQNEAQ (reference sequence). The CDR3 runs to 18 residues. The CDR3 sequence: CASSFGPGQVVSPYGYTF. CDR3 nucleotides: TGTGCCAGCAGCTTTGGACCGGGACAGGTGGTATCCCCCTATGGCTACACCTTC.

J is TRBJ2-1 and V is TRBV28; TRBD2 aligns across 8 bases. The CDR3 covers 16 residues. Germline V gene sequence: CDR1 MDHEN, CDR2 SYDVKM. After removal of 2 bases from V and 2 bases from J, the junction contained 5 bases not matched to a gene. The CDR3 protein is CASSLTAGGTYNEQFF. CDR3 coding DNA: TGTGCCAGCAGTTTAACGGCGGGAGGCACCTACAATGAGCAGTTCTTC.

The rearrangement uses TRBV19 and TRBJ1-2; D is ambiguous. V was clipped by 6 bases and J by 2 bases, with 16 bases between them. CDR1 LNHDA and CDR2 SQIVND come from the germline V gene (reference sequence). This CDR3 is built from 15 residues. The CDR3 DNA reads TGTGCCAGTAGCCCCCAGATTGAGAGGAACTATGGCTACACCTTC. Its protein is CASSPQIERNYGYTF.

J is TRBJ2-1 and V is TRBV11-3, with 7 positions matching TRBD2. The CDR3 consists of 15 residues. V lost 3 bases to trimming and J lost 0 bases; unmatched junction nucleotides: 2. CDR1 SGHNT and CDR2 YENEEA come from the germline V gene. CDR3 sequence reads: CASSLGGPSYNEQFF. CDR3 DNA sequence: TGTGCCAGCAGCTTGGGAGGGCCCTCCTACAATGAGCAGTTCTTC. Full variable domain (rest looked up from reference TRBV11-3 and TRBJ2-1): EAGVVQSPRYKIIEKKQPVAFWCNPISGHNTLYWYLQNLGQGPELLIRYENEEAVDDSQLPKDRFSAERLKGVDSTLKIQPAELGDSAVYLCASSLGGPSYNEQFFGPGTRLTVL.

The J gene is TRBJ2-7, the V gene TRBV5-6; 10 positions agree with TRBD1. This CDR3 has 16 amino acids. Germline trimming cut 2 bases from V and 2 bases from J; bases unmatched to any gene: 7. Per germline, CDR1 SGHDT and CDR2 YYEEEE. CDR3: CASSFWGQGLTYEQYF. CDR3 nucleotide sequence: TGTGCCAGCAGCTTTTGGGGACAGGGGCTGACCTACGAGCAGTACTTC. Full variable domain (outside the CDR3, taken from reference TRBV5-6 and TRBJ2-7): DAGVTQSPTHLIKTRGQQVTLRCSPKSGHDTVSWYQQALGQGPQFIFQYYEEEERQRGNFPDRFSGHQFPNYSSELNVNALLLGDSALYLCASSFWGQGLTYEQYFGPGTRLTVT.

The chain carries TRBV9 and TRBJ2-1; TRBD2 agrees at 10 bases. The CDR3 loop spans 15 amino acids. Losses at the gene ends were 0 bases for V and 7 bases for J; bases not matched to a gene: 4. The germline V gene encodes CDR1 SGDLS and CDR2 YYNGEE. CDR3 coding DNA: TGTGCCAGCAGCGTAGGAGCGGGAGGGGGTAATGAGCAGTTCTTC. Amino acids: CASSVGAGGGNEQFF.

The CDR3 spells CASSYPRENTEAFF. As DNA, the CDR3 is TGTGCCAGCAGTTACCCCAGGGAGAACACTGAAGCTTTCTTT. This chain connects TRBV6-6 to TRBJ1-1, with D maybe TRBD1 (5 bases). Germline CDR1 MNHNY, CDR2 SVGAGI (reference sequence). Trimming took 2 bases from V and 1 from J, leaving 8 bases between them. The CDR3 is 14 amino acids.

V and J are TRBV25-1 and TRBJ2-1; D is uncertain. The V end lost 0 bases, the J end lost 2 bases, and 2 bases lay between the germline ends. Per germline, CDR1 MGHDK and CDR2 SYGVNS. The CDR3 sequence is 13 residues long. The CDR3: CASSEYTYNEQFF. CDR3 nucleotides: TGTGCCAGCAGTGAATATACCTACAATGAGCAGTTCTTC.

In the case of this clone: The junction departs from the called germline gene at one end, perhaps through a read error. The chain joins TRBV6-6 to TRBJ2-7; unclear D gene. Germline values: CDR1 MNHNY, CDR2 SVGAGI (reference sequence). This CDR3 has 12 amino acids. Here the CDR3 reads CASSLPSFEQYF. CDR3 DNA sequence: TGTGCCAGCAGTCTCCCGTCCTTCGAGCAGTACTTC.

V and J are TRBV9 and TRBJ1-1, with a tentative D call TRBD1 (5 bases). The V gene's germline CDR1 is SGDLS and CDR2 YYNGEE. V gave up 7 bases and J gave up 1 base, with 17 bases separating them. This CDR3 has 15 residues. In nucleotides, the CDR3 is TGTGCCAGCTCCCCACGGGGGACGTGGAACACTGAAGCTTTCTTT. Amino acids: CASSPRGTWNTEAFF.

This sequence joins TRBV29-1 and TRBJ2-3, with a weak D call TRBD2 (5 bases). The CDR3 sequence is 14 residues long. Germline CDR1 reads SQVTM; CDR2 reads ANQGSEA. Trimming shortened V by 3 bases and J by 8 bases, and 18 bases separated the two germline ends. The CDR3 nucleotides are TGCAGCGTTGATTATGGGGAGTTCGAAGCTACGCAGTATTTT. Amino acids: CSVDYGEFEATQYF.

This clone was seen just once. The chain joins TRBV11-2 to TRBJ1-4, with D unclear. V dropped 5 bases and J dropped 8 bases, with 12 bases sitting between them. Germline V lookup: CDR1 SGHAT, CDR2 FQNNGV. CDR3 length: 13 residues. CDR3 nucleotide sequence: TGTGCCAGCAGCGCATCCGGGAGGGAAAAACTGTTTTTT. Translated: CASSASGREKLFF.

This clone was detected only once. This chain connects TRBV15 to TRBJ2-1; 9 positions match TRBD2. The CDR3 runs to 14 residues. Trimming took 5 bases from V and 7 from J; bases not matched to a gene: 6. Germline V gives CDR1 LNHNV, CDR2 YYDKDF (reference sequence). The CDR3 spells CATSVLAGENEQFF. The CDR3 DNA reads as TGTGCCACCAGCGTATTAGCGGGGGAAAATGAGCAGTTCTTC.

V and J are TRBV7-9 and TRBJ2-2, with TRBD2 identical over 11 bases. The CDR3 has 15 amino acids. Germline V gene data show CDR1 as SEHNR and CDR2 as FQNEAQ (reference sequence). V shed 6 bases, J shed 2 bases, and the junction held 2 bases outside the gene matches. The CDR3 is CASRGTSGNTGELFF. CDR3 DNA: TGTGCCAGCAGAGGGACTAGCGGTAACACCGGGGAGCTGTTTTTT.

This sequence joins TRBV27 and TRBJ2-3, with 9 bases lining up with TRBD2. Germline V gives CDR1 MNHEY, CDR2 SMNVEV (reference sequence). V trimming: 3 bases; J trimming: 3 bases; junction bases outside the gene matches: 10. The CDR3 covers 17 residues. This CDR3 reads CASSFYGVAGVTDTQYF. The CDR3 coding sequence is TGTGCCAGCAGTTTTTACGGAGTAGCGGGAGTGACAGATACGCAGTATTTT.

Here the CDR3 reads CASSLGTGYDEQYF. The CDR3 nucleotides are TGTGCCAGCAGCTTAGGGACAGGGTATGACGAGCAGTACTTC. The chain combines TRBV7-2 with TRBJ2-7; 8 positions agree with TRBD1. Trimming took 1 base from V and 5 from J; bases not matched to a gene: 4. The CDR3 covers 14 residues. CDR1 is SGHTA and CDR2 is FQGNSA in the germline V gene.